One T cell receptor (beta chain) is described in this entry. Time point of the sample: pretreatment peripheral blood. This sample stems from a study of PD-L1 blockade in urothelial cancer. The CDR3 sequence is 15 residues long. V gave up 6 bases and J gave up 6 bases, with 19 bases separating them. The germline V gene has CDR1 KGHSH and CDR2 LQKENI. Here immunoSEQ multiplex PCR was the method, and the copy in TCRdb shows in-frame clones only, minus some. This table holds roughly 130,000 clones, about four fifths found once. The sequenced sample was PBMCs, obtained around atezolizumab (anti-PD-L1) treatment. V usage is TRBV18 and J usage is TRBJ2-3, with D perhaps matching TRBD2 (6 bases). The clonotype originates from a man aged 45-65 years with urothelial cancer. The CDR3 reads CASSAKGLTSDTQYF. The CDR3 nucleotides are TGTGCCAGCTCGGCGAAGGGACTCACCTCCGATACGCAGTATTTT.